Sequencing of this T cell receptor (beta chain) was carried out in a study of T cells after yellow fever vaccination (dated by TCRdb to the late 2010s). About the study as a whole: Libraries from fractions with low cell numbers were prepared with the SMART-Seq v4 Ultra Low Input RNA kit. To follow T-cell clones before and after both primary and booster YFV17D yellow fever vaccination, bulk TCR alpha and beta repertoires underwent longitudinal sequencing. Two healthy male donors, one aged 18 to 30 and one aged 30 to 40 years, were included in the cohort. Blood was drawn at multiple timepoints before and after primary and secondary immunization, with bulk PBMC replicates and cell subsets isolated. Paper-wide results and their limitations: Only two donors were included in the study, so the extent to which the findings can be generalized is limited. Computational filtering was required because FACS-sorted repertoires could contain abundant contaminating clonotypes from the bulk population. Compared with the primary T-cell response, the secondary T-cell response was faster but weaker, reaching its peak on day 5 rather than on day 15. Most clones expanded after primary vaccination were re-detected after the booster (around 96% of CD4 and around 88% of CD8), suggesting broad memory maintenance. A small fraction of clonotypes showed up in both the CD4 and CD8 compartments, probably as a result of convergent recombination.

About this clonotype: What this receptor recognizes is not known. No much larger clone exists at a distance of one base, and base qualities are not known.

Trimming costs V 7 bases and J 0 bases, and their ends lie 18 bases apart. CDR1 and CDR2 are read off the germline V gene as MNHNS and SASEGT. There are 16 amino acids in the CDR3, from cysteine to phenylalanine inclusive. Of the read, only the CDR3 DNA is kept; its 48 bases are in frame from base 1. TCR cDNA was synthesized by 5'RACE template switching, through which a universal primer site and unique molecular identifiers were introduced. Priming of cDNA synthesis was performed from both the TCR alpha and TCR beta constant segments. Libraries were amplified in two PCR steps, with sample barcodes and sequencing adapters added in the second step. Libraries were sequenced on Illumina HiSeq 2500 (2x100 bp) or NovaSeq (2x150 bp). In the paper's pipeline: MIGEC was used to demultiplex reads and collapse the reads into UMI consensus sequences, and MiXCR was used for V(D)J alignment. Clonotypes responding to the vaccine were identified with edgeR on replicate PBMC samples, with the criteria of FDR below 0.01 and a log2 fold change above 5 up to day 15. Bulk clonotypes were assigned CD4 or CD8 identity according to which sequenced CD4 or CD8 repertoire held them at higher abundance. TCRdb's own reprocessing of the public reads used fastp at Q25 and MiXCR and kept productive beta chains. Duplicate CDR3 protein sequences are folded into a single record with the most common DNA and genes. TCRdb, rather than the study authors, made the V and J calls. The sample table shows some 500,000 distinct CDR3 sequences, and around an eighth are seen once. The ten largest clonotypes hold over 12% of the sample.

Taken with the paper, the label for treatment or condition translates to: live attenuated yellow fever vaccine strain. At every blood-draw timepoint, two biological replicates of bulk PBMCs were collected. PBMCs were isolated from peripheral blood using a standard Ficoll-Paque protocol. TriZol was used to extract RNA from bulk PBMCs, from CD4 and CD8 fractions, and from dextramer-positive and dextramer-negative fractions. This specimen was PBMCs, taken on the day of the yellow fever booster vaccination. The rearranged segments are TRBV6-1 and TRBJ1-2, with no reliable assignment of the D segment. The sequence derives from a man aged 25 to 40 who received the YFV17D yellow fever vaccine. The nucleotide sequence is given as TGTGCCAGCACCCGCGCTCACCGGGAAGCTAACTATGGCTACACCTTC. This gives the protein CASTRAHREANYGYTF.